Below, 11 T cell receptor beta chains from the same sample are listed, as sequenced in a study of blood T cell repertoires in COVID-19. TCRdb's table, derived via immunoSEQ multiplex PCR, lists solely in-frame clones and lacks some. The repertoire consists of over 110,000 clones, with 75% to 90% occurring once and the leading ten covering roughly 3.8%. Material for sequencing was PBMCs or T cells enriched from blood (not recorded which). These TCRs come from a man between 50 and 59 years old in a cohort exposed to, infected with or recovered from COVID-19 (not recorded which).

V and J are TRBV11-3 and TRBJ2-3; 7 bases are a match to TRBD1. Trimming removed 6 bases from V and 0 bases from J; junction bases left unmatched: 9. From germline, CDR1 is SGHNT and CDR2 YENEEA. CDR3 length: 16 amino acids. The CDR3 sequence is CASSRDSTTSTDTQYF. The CDR3 DNA reads TGTGCCAGCAGTCGGGACAGCACAACTAGCACAGATACGCAGTATTTT.

This clone was detected a few times. The V gene is TRBV25-1, the J gene TRBJ1-6, with TRBD1 as a possible D gene (5 bases). The CDR3 spans 14 residues. CDR1 MGHDK and CDR2 SYGVNS come from the germline V gene. The germline V and J ends were trimmed by 2 bases and 9 bases, with 11 bases remaining between them. CDR3 in amino acids: CASSEAGNGSPLHF. The CDR3 DNA sequence: TGTGCCAGCAGTGAAGCAGGGAACGGTTCACCCCTCCACTTT.

The gene calls are TRBV30 and TRBJ1-1; TRBD1 is a possible D gene (6 bases). The CDR3 totals 13 residues. Trimming took 4 bases from V and 0 from J, leaving 9 bases between them. From germline, CDR1 is GTSNPN and CDR2 SVGIG (reference sequence). The CDR3 here is CAWNGQLNTEAFF. The CDR3 nucleotides read TGTGCCTGGAATGGACAGTTGAACACTGAAGCTTTCTTT.

The chain employs TRBV30 and TRBJ1-2; D is unresolved. The CDR3 is made up of 13 amino acids. Germline V lookup: CDR1 GTSNPN, CDR2 SVGIG (reference sequence). V was clipped by 0 bases and J by 0 bases, with 5 bases between them. In DNA, the CDR3 is TGTGCCTGGAGTGTACAAGCTAACTATGGCTACACCTTC. Amino acids: CAWSVQANYGYTF.

The chain links TRBV3-1 (or the pseudogene TRBV3-2) to TRBJ1-6; D uncertain. With 2 bases removed from V and 8 bases from J, the gap between germline ends came to 7 bases. This CDR3 spans 13 amino acids. Germline V gene sequence: CDR1 LGHDT, CDR2 YNNKEL (reference sequence). CDR3: CASSQRVDSPLHF. The DNA of the CDR3 is TGTGCCAGCAGCCAACGAGTGGATTCACCCCTCCACTTT.

This clone was observed a handful of times. This chain joins TRBV12-3 or TRBV12-4 and TRBJ1-2; 10 nucleotides agree with TRBD1. The CDR3 is made up of 13 amino acids. Trimming at V came to 6 bases and at J to 8 bases, leaving 6 bases not matched to a gene. CDR3 residues: CASSFDRGRGYTF. CDR3 nucleotide sequence: TGTGCCAGCAGCTTTGACAGGGGGCGAGGCTACACCTTC.

The J gene is TRBJ1-6, the V gene TRBV6-6; D gene uncertain. Looked up from germline, CDR1 is MNHNY and CDR2 is SVGAGI (reference sequence). CDR3 length: 16 amino acids. The V and J ends lost 1 base and 0 bases respectively, with 7 bases between them. CDR3 in amino acids: CASSYLRSSYNSPLHF. CDR3 DNA: TGTGCCAGCAGTTACTTGAGGAGCTCCTATAATTCACCCCTCCACTTT.

The CDR3 sequence is CASSVGLADSTDTQYF. CDR3 bases: TGTGCCAGCAGCGTAGGTCTAGCAGATAGCACAGATACGCAGTATTTT. V and J are TRBV9 and TRBJ2-3; weak D call: TRBD2 (5 bases). The germline V gene encodes CDR1 SGDLS and CDR2 YYNGEE. The CDR3 is 16 residues long. Trimming removed 0 bases at V and 0 bases at J, with 11 bases between.

This clone was seen a single time. The V and J genes are TRBV9 and TRBJ2-7, with D possibly TRBD2 on 5 matching bases. Trimming shortened V by 4 bases and J by 3 bases, and 11 bases separated the two germline ends. The CDR3 spans 13 residues. Looked up from germline, CDR1 is SGDLS and CDR2 is YYNGEE. Here the CDR3 reads CASSRADGYEQYF. CDR3 DNA: TGTGCCAGCAGCAGAGCGGACGGCTACGAGCAGTACTTC. The whole variable domain, remainder taken from reference TRBV9 and TRBJ2-7, is DSGVTQTPKHLITATGQRVTLRCSPRSGDLSVYWYQQSLDQGLQFLIQYYNGEERAKGNILERFSAQQFPDLHSELNLSSLELGDSALYFCASSRADGYEQYFGPGTRLTVT.

The chain is built from TRBV7-9 and TRBJ2-7; 8 bases map to TRBD2. V dropped 6 bases and J dropped 0; count of bases not matched to a gene: 4. Germline lookup yields CDR1 SEHNR and CDR2 FQNEAQ (reference sequence). The CDR3 sequence is 14 residues long. CDR3 sequence: CASSFSGASYEQYF. The CDR3 nucleotides read TGTGCCAGCAGTTTTAGCGGGGCCTCCTACGAGCAGTACTTC.

This clone was recorded once. This chain uses TRBV5-1 with TRBJ2-7; 8 nucleotides agree with TRBD2. The V gene end was trimmed by 4 bases and the J gene end by 2 bases; junction bases not matched to a gene: 8. Germline CDR1 reads SGHRS; CDR2 reads YFSETQ. This CDR3 is 15 amino acids long. In DNA form, the CDR3 reads TGCGCCAGCAGCCCGGGAGGGACGTTAGCCTACGAGCAGTACTTC. Translation gives CASSPGGTLAYEQYF.